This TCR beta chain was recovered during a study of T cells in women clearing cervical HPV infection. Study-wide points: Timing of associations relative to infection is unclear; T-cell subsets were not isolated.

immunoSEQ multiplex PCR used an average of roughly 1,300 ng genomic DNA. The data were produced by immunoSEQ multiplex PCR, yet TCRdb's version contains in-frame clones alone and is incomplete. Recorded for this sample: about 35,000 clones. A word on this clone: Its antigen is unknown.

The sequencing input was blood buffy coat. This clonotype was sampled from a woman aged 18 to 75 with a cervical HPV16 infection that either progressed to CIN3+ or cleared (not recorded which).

CDR3 loop: CASSRWDRDNTEAFF. The DNA read from the CDR3 is TGTGCCAGCAGCCGTTGGGACAGGGACAACACTGAA. The V call is TRBV7-9, the J call TRBJ1-1, with 9 bases lining up with TRBD1. The CDR3 end falls 3 residues outside the read, so it is completed with the germline J gene. The CDR3 is 15 amino acids. Trimming removed 5 bases from V and 2 bases from J; junction bases left unmatched: 6. Germline V gene lookup returns CDR1 SEHNR and CDR2 FQNEAQ (reference sequence).